This T cell receptor (beta chain) originates from a study of glioma-infiltrating T cells after dendritic cell vaccination. Study summary: Patients received three intradermal dendritic cell vaccine injections at biweekly intervals.

V was trimmed by 0 bases and J by 4 bases, leaving 16 bases between them. CDR3 length: 17 amino acids. This clone was seen just once. Its antigen is unidentified. Study-level points and caveats: No direct clonality-survival link was found; a diverse polyclonal response may matter. Few patients contributed both blood and tumor specimens.

Time point specified: after dendritic cell vaccination, including at tumor progression/relapse. The primer mix had 60 V beta and 13 J beta primers. This table comes from immunoSEQ multiplex PCR, and its TCRdb copy is limited to in-frame clones, with some not included. The sample carries 98,000 or so clones, less than 90% recorded once. Sample: blood, taken after dendritic cell vaccination. The TCR sequence derives from a human donor with glioblastoma. The chain carries TRBV23-1 and TRBJ1-5; a weak D match, TRBD1 (6 bases). TRBV23-1 is an open reading frame, and its role is uncertain. In nucleotides, the CDR3 is TGCGCCAGCAGTCAATCCTCCCGGGACACCAATAATCAGCCCCAGCATTTT. This translates into CASSQSSRDTNNQPQHF.